This T cell receptor (beta chain) was identified in a study of metastatic and nonmetastatic thyroid tumors. About the study: Where malignant and benign thyroid patients were concerned, repertoires were compared across blood and tumor or nodule tissue.

Findings of the study overall: Malignant thyroid tumors reportedly had TCR beta diversity that was significantly higher than in benign nodules, in blood and tumor.

Trimming cost V 4 bases and J 2 bases, with 18 bases left between them. This CDR3 region has 17 residues. CDR1 and CDR2 from the germline V gene are DFQATT and SNEGSKA (reference sequence). Each patient came to thyroid surgery without any prior treatment (of any kind). A note on this clone: The antigen remains undetermined.

MiXCR re-clonotyped the PCR reads for TCRdb. The repertoire has about 7,700 clones, 25% to 30% of them found once; the top ten carry roughly 29%. The sample taken for sequencing was tumor tissue. The chain employs TRBV20-1 and TRBJ1-6, with a weak D call TRBD1 (5 bases). The TCR sequence derives from a female donor with papillary thyroid cancer or a benign thyroid nodule (not recorded which). Some clones in this sample may be carry-over from other donors' samples. CDR3 sequence (DNA): TGCAGTGCTATTAGGGGACTTCCGAGCGCCTATAATTCACCCCTCCACTTT. Translating gives CSAIRGLPSAYNSPLHF.